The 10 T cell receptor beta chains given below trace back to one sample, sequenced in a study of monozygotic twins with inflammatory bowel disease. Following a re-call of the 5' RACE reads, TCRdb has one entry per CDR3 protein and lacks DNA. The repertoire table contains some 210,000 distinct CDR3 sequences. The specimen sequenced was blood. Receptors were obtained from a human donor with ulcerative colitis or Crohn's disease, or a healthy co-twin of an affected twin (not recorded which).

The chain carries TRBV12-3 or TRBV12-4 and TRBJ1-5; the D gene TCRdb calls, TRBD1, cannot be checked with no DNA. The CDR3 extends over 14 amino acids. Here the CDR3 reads CASSLAQGFVAQHF.

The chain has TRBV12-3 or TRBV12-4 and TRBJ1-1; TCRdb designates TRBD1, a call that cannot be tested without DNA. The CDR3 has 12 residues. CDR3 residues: CASSSQGTEAFF.

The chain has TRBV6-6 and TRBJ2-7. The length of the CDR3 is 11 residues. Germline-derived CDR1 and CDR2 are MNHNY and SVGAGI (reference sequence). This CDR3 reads CASSSGLKQYF.

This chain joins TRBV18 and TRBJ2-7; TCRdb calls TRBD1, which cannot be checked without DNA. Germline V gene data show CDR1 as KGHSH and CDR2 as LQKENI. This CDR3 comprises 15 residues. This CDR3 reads CASSLNKGQGDEQYF. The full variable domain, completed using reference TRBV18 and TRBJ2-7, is NAGVMQNPRHLVRRRGQEARLRCSPMKGHSHVYWYRQLPEEGLKFMVYLQKENIIDESGMPKERFSAEFPKEGPSILRIQQVVRGDSAAYFCASSLNKGQGDEQYFGPGTRLTVT.

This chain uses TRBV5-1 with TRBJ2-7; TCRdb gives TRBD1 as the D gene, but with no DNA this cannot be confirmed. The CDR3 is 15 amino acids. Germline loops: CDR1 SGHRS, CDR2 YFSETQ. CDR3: CASTLSPYAIYEQYF.

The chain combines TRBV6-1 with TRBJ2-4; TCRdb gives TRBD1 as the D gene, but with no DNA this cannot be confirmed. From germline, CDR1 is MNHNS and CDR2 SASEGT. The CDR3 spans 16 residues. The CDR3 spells CASSPAGSLAKNIQYF.

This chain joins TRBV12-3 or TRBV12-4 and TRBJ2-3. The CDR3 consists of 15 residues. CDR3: CASSSKYDSTDTQYF.

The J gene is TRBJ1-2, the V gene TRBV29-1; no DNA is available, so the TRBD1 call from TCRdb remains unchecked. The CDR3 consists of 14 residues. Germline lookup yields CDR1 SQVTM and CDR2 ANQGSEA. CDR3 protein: CSVEADPPSYGYTF.

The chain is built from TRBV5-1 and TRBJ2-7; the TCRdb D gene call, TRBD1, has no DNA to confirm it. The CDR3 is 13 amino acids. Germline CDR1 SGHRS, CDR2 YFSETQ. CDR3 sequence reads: CASRDTGGHEQYF.

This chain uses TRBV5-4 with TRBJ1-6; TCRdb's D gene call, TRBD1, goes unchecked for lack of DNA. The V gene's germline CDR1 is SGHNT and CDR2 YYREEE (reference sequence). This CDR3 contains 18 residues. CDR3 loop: CASSLLFQGSSYNSPLHF.